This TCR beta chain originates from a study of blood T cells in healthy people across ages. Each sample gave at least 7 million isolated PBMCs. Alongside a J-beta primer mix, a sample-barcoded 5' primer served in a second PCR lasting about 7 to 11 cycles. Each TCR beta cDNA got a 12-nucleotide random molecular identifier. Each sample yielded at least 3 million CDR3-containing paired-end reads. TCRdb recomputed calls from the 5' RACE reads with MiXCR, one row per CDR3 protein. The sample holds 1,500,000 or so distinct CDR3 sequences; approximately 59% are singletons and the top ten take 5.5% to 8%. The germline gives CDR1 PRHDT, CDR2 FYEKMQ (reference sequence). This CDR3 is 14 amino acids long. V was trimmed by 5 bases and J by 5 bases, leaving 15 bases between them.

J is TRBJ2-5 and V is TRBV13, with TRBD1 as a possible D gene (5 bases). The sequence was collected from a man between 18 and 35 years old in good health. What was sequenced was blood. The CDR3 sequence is CASSESWGRETQYF. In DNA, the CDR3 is TGTGCCAGCAGCGAAAGCTGGGGCCGGGAGACCCAGTACTTC.